This T cell receptor (beta chain) was sequenced during a study of tumor-infiltrating lymphocytes in primary liver carcinoma. Concerning this clonotype: An end of the junction differs from the germline gene, which may be a read error.

The germline V gene encodes CDR1 MGHRA and CDR2 YSYEKL. This CDR3 contains 14 residues. The authors made TCR beta cDNA from 400 to 550 ng total RNA with a constant-region primer. Amplification in three nested multiplex PCR rounds with slightly modified ARM-PCR gave rise to TCR beta libraries. For roughly 10 cycles apiece, the opening two PCR rounds ran with TRBV1-TRBV30 forward primers and a C-beta reverse primer. Each CDR3 protein is one row after TCRdb ran MiXCR on the multiplex PCR reads. The data hold 40,000 to 55,000 distinct CDR3 sequences, with around 64% observed a single time. Total RNA and DNA came together from roughly 20-30 mg of bulk tissue without cell sorting.

The J gene is TRBJ2-5, the V gene TRBV4-1; D not resolved. Sequencing was carried out using liver tumor tissue from sampling region 5. The subset denotes: tumor region T5, tumor centre. This TCR was recovered from a man in his forties with primary liver carcinoma and hepatitis B virus infection. The CDR3 here is CASSQDMLVETQYF. The DNA for the CDR3 is TGCGCCAGCAGTCAAGATATGCTAGTGGAGACCCAGTACTTC.